This T cell receptor (beta chain) was observed in a study of T-cell reconstitution after alpha-beta-depleted transplantation in children. This clonotype came up many times. Unique molecular identifiers were built into the TCRbeta library. TCRdb processed the PCR reads anew with MiXCR; each CDR3 protein has one entry. The data contain approximately 290,000 distinct CDR3 sequences, 9.5% to 13% of them singletons. The sequence was collected from a male patient between 2 and 10 years old who had a stem cell transplant for chronic granulomatous disease, so the T cells may come from the graft donor. The sequencing used peripheral blood, collected 180 days after TCRalphabeta/CD19-depleted stem cell transplant.

Written as DNA, the CDR3 is TGCAGTGCTAGAGATGGAGGCGGTTCGATTTTTAGCAATCAGCCCCAGCATTTT. This encodes CSARDGGGSIFSNQPQHF. The rearrangement uses TRBV20-1 and TRBJ1-5; D uncertain. V dropped 0 bases and J dropped 0 bases, with 18 bases sitting between them. The CDR3 loop spans 18 amino acids. Germline lookup yields CDR1 DFQATT and CDR2 SNEGSKA (reference sequence).